These 24 T cell receptor beta chains came from one sample sequenced in a study of T cells in localized non-small cell lung cancer. Data came from immunoSEQ multiplex PCR; TCRdb stores just in-frame clones and leaves some out. This sample has almost 5,500 clones, with under 40% found just once. This specimen consisted of lung tumor tissue, obtained before any cancer treatment. The source of these receptors is a male donor aged 60 or over with stage I squamous cell lung carcinoma.

The chain links TRBV18 to TRBJ1-6; D gene uncertain. This CDR3 comprises 17 residues. Germline CDR1 is KGHSH and CDR2 is LQKENI. The V and J ends lost 3 bases and 0 bases respectively, with 12 bases between them. This CDR3 is CASSPDDRSSYNSPLHF. CDR3 DNA sequence: TGTGCCAGCTCACCCGATGACCGCTCCTCCTATAATTCACCCCTCCACTTT.

This sequence joins TRBV6-8 and TRBJ2-1; D unclear. The germline V gene has CDR1 MNHGY and CDR2 SAAAGT. V shed 2 bases and J shed 5 bases, with 7 bases lying between them. The CDR3 covers 13 residues. CDR3 nucleotides: TGTGCCAGCAGTTACAGCCAGGACAATGAGCAGTTCTTC. This translates into CASSYSQDNEQFF.

This chain connects TRBV28 to TRBJ1-1; possibly TRBD1 for D (6 bases). The CDR3 is 13 residues long. Germline V gene lookup returns CDR1 MDHEN and CDR2 SYDVKM. V lost 6 bases and J 11 bases, leaving 19 bases between the germline ends. The CDR3 coding sequence is TGTGCCAGCAGGGACAGTCGACTGTTGATGGCTTTCTTT. Translation gives CASRDSRLLMAFF.

In its sample, this clone is large. This chain connects TRBV11-3 to TRBJ2-7; D uncertain. Germline values: CDR1 SGHNT, CDR2 YENEEA. Trimming removed 5 bases at V and 3 bases at J, with 17 bases between. The CDR3 has 15 residues. CDR3 region: CASSPTPSGNYEQYF. Written as DNA, the CDR3 is TGTGCCAGCAGCCCGACTCCTAGTGGGAACTACGAGCAGTACTTC.

This clone is medium-sized by share. This sequence joins TRBV7-6 and TRBJ2-2; D not resolved. Germline V gene sequence: CDR1 SGHVS, CDR2 FNYEAQ. Trimming removed 5 bases from V and 3 bases from J, with 13 bases in between. The CDR3 spans 15 residues. CDR3 coding DNA: TGTGCCAGCAGCCGTTCGATCAAGGACACCGGGGAGCTGTTTTTT. Protein product: CASSRSIKDTGELFF.

The V call is TRBV11-3, the J call TRBJ2-1; 7 bases are a match to TRBD1. This CDR3 spans 14 amino acids. Germline loops: CDR1 SGHNT, CDR2 YENEEA. Losses at the gene ends were 4 bases for V and 2 bases for J; bases not matched to a gene: 2. DNA for the CDR3: TGTGCCAGCAGCTGGACAGGAGCCTACAATGAGCAGTTCTTC. This gives the protein CASSWTGAYNEQFF.

This clone occurred many times. The chain links TRBV7-5 to TRBJ1-2. TRBV7-5 is flagged as a pseudogene. The CDR3 is 15 amino acids. CDR3 sequence reads: CASSLEAGPRYGYTF. CDR3 sequence (DNA): TGTGCCAGCAGCTTAGAAGCGGGACCAAGATATGGCTACACCTTC.

The chain joins TRBV7-5 to TRBJ2-2; the table's D call TRBD1 went unverified against the DNA. TRBV7-5 represents a pseudogene. The CDR3 covers 15 residues. The CDR3 coding sequence is TGTGCCAGCAGCTCCTCGACAGGGGGGACCGGGGAGCTGTTTTTT. This sequence encodes CASSSSTGGTGELFF.

The chain links TRBV19 to TRBJ1-6, with D uncertain. The CDR3 is 15 residues long. Germline V gene sequence: CDR1 LNHDA, CDR2 SQIVND (reference sequence). Trimming shortened V by 0 bases and J by 4 bases, and 7 bases separated the two germline ends. CDR3 sequence: CASSIDSYYNSPLHF. CDR3 coding DNA: TGTGCCAGTAGTATAGACAGCTATTATAATTCACCCCTCCACTTT.

This clone was recorded a few times. The rearrangement uses TRBV6-8 and TRBJ1-2, with 7 nucleotides matching TRBD1. The V segment lost 6 bases and the J segment 4 bases; nucleotides outside the gene matches: 5. CDR1 MNHGY and CDR2 SAAAGT come from the germline V gene. This CDR3 is built from 13 residues. CDR3 protein: CASRAQGVYGYTF. CDR3 nucleotide sequence: TGTGCCAGCAGAGCGCAGGGGGTCTATGGCTACACCTTC.

This clone was detected only a few times. The chain combines TRBV10-3 with TRBJ2-5, with TRBD2 matching 9 bases. This CDR3 has 15 residues. The germline V gene encodes CDR1 ENHRY and CDR2 SYGVKD. The V gene end was trimmed by 10 bases and the J gene end by 5 bases; junction bases not matched to a gene: 14. CDR3 coding DNA: TGTGCCAGCTCAGAAGGGGTAGCGGGGGTCGAGACCCAGTACTTC. Translating it yields CASSEGVAGVETQYF.

The chain joins TRBV16 to TRBJ1-5; D perhaps matches TRBD1 (5 bases). With 2 bases removed from V and 1 base from J, the gap between germline ends came to 9 bases. Germline assignment: CDR1 KGHSY and CDR2 FQNENV. CDR3 size: 15 residues. CDR3 in amino acids: CASSQQGMSNQPQHF. CDR3 nucleotide sequence: TGTGCCAGCAGCCAACAGGGTATGAGCAATCAGCCCCAGCATTTT.

Only a few counts were recorded for this clone. The V gene is TRBV18, the J gene TRBJ1-1; 7 bases fit TRBD1. CDR1 is KGHSH and CDR2 is LQKENI in the germline V gene. This CDR3 is 15 amino acids long. Trimming took 3 bases from V and 11 from J; bases not matched to a gene: 15. The CDR3 DNA follows: TGTGCCAGCTCACCGACCTTCGACAGGGTGGGAGAGGCTTTCTTT. Its translation is CASSPTFDRVGEAFF.

This clone was detected a few times. This rearrangement joins TRBV19 to TRBJ2-4; D might be TRBD1 or TRBD2, each matching 5 bases. Between the trimmed V and J ends, which lost 4 bases and 7 bases, there was a span of 8 bases. The CDR3 has 12 amino acids. Germline CDR1 reads LNHDA; CDR2 reads SQIVND (reference sequence). The CDR3 coding sequence is TGTGCCAGTAGTACCAGGGAGAACATTCAGTACTTC. Its protein is CASSTRENIQYF.

This clone was seen a few times. J is TRBJ2-7 and V is TRBV9; no definite D call. CDR1 and CDR2 (germline): SGDLS, YYNGEE. V lost 5 bases, J lost 2 bases, and 14 bases lay in between. The CDR3 consists of 14 residues. Written as DNA, the CDR3 is TGTGCCAGCAGTCCCGGGCCCTCCCCCTACGAGCAGTACTTC. It specifies CASSPGPSPYEQYF.

V gene TRBV18 combines with J gene TRBJ1-3, with 8 bases aligning to TRBD1. Germline V gene lookup returns CDR1 KGHSH and CDR2 LQKENI. Trimming cost V 3 bases and J 8 bases; bases outside gene matches: 6. The CDR3 runs to 14 residues. The CDR3 sequence is CASSPRTGKDTIYF. The DNA of the CDR3 is TGTGCCAGCTCACCCCGGACAGGGAAGGACACCATATATTTT.

The rearrangement uses TRBV30 and TRBJ1-6, with D unclear. V lost 0 bases and J 8 bases, leaving 8 bases between the germline ends. This CDR3 has 13 amino acids. Germline loops: CDR1 GTSNPN, CDR2 SVGIG (reference sequence). This chain's CDR3 is CAWSVRGDSPLHF. In DNA, the CDR3 is TGTGCCTGGAGTGTCCGCGGGGATTCACCCCTCCACTTT.

The rearrangement joins TRBV6-8 to TRBJ2-4; the match to TRBD1 covers 7 bases. Per the germline V gene, CDR1 is MNHGY and CDR2 is SAAAGT. This CDR3 has 15 residues. With 7 bases clipped from V and 6 bases from J, the junction kept 12 bases outside the gene matches. In nucleotides, the CDR3 is TGTGCCAGCACCGCCCGGGACAGCATTGTAAACATTCAGTACTTC. It encodes CASTARDSIVNIQYF.

This chain connects TRBV23-1 to TRBJ1-1, with a possible D match to TRBD1 (6 bases). TRBV23-1 carries the ORF label, with uncertain function. Trimming stripped 8 bases from V and 5 bases from J, with 18 bases between. This CDR3 is built from 14 residues. The CDR3 sequence: CASGRVRGATEAFF. The CDR3 DNA sequence: TGCGCCAGCGGACGAGTGAGGGGGGCAACTGAAGCTTTCTTT.

This clone was picked up one time. This sequence joins TRBV11-3 and TRBJ2-1; 9 bases map to TRBD2. The V segment lost 5 bases and the J segment 1 base; nucleotides outside the gene matches: 9. The CDR3 runs to 17 residues. Germline V gene lookup returns CDR1 SGHNT and CDR2 YENEEA. The CDR3 region has the DNA TGTGCCAGCAGCCCGCGGGGGGGCGATACATCCTACAATGAGCAGTTCTTC. Translating gives CASSPRGGDTSYNEQFF. Full variable domain (outside the CDR3, taken from reference TRBV11-3 and TRBJ2-1): EAGVVQSPRYKIIEKKQPVAFWCNPISGHNTLYWYLQNLGQGPELLIRYENEEAVDDSQLPKDRFSAERLKGVDSTLKIQPAELGDSAVYLCASSPRGGDTSYNEQFFGPGTRLTVL.

The V call is TRBV19, the J call TRBJ1-3; D is perhaps TRBD1 (5 bases). The CDR3 is made up of 14 amino acids. Germline V gene sequence: CDR1 LNHDA, CDR2 SQIVND (reference sequence). The ends were cut back, 3 bases at V and 8 bases at J, with 14 bases in the middle. The CDR3 loop is CASSIGQGLHTIYF. DNA for the CDR3: TGTGCCAGTAGTATCGGCCAGGGACTACACACCATATATTTT.

The chain is built from TRBV19 and TRBJ1-1, with no clear D. The CDR3 length is 14 residues. In germline, CDR1 is LNHDA, CDR2 SQIVND (reference sequence). V shed 2 bases and J shed 4 bases, with 11 bases lying between them. CDR3 residues: CASSIHQEITEAFF. The CDR3 DNA reads as TGTGCCAGTAGTATACACCAGGAGATCACTGAAGCTTTCTTT.

The chain is built from TRBV11-3 and TRBJ2-7, with D tentatively TRBD2 (6 bases). The CDR3 runs to 15 residues. Between the trimmed V and J ends, which lost 3 bases and 3 bases, there was a span of 15 bases. Germline V gene data show CDR1 as SGHNT and CDR2 as YENEEA. CDR3 region: CASSFGPLGGYEQYF. CDR3 nucleotides: TGTGCCAGCAGCTTCGGTCCTCTCGGGGGCTACGAGCAGTACTTC.

The V gene is TRBV11-3, the J gene TRBJ2-1; TRBD2 might be the D (7 bases). The CDR3 is made up of 16 amino acids. CDR1 and CDR2 from the germline V gene are SGHNT and YENEEA. V gave up 1 base and J gave up 2 bases, with 12 bases separating them. The CDR3 loop is CASSLVRGGAYNEQFF. The CDR3 nucleotides read TGTGCCAGCAGCTTAGTCAGAGGGGGGGCCTACAATGAGCAGTTCTTC.